The source of this T cell receptor (beta chain) is a study of PD-1 blockade in classical Hodgkin lymphoma (dated by TCRdb to 2020 to 2022). Regarding the study in general: Nivolumab dosing was 3 mg/kg intravenously every 2 weeks, continuing until either disease progression or unacceptable toxicity. To define a peripheral blood immune signature of response to PD-1 blockade in classical Hodgkin lymphoma, the study combined TCR beta sequencing with CyTOF. What the study reported, not specific to this receptor: Baseline TCR diversity was reported to be lower in newly diagnosed patients than in healthy donors, and even lower in relapsed/refractory patients. Trial patients with a complete response had baseline diversity similar to that of newly diagnosed patients, while partial responders and progressors had significantly lower diversity. The study was limited to a single clinical trial cohort, and causes of repertoire differences, possibly disease activity or prior therapy, remained undefined. A significant rise by C4D1 was seen in CD4+ but not CD8+ TCR diversity (p=0.0027 vs p=0.16), with the rise being most apparent in complete responders (p=0.02). Patients starting nivolumab less than 1 year after ASCT had lower diversity and were excluded from later analyses to avoid confounding by immune reconstitution.

The Qiagen DNeasy kit was used to extract genomic DNA both from unsorted PBMCs and from the negatively selected CD4+ and CD8+ fractions. Using primers that anneal to V and J segments, immunoSEQ multiplex PCR amplified the TCR beta CDR3 regions. A synthetic immune receptor repertoire was used to minimize amplification bias, and any remaining bias was removed computationally after sequencing. The paper's data handling went like this. Repertoire diversity was quantified as the Shannon entropy index using custom Python scripts. Unsorted, CD4+ and CD8+ repertoires were analyzed separately, except in combined analyses where CD4+ and CD8+ sequences were merged in silico. A clone counted as expanded when the clone's frequency after treatment rose at least 2-fold relative to C1D1, and clones undetected at baseline were given a pseudocount of 0.5. Clones with 0 or 1 copy at C1D1 were classified as singleton clones, and clones with 2 or more copies were classified as non-singleton clones. Clones expanded in unsorted samples were annotated as CD4+, CD8+ or unknown by matching protein sequences in sorted samples from the same patient. Diversity changes from C1D1 to C4D1 were tested in paired samples using Wilcoxon tests. TCRdb took this table from immuneACCESS and kept in-frame rearrangements with V and J called. Such tables lack part of the clones; where checked against another copy, unresolved V genes explain under half of the gap, and the rest is unexplained. That table supplies the V and J calls and clone size; D and trimming were determined from the DNA. A total of more than 25,000 clones appear in this sample, around 85% of them only once. The ten top clones hold 2% to 2.5% of the sample.

Taken from cysteine to phenylalanine, the CDR3 has 12 residues. Only the CDR3 DNA stays, 36 bases, in frame from base 1. Based on the germline V gene (reference sequence), the CDR1 and CDR2 sequences are LNHDA and SQIVND. V and J are truncated by 5 bases and 8 bases respectively, leaving an intervening sequence of 13 bases. For this clone: This clone's antigen is unknown. No base quality information exists; no much larger clone differs at one position.

The time point label here, explained by the study, means: cycle 4 day 1 (C4D1), after six to seven weeks of nivolumab. Relapse after autologous stem cell transplantation had occurred in all trial patients, and cohorts A, B and C were distinguished by prior brentuximab vedotin exposure. Using a Miltenyi CD4+ T cell isolation kit, CD4+ T cells were purified from thawed PBMCs through magnetic negative selection. The trial cohort comprised more than 55 patients with relapsed/refractory classical Hodgkin lymphoma whose best overall responses were complete response, partial response or progressive disease. In the multi-cohort phase II CheckMate 205 trial, trial patients received single-agent nivolumab. An independent review committee assessed best overall response by applying the 2007 International Working Group response criteria. Trial PBMCs were collected immediately before nivolumab initiation (C1D1) and during therapy at cycle 2 day 1 and cycle 4 day 1. Peripheral blood was collected in 8 mL Vacutainer Cell Preparation Tubes, from which PBMCs were isolated by centrifugation and then cryopreserved. Purified CD4+ and CD8+ fractions were generated only in cases for which an additional PBMC sample was available. On LS columns in a quadroMACS separator, the magnetically labelled cells were depleted, and the flow-through was collected as the purified fraction.

The clonotype was recovered from a human donor with classical Hodgkin lymphoma. The V gene is TRBV19 and the J gene is TRBJ2-7, with TRBD1 as a weak D call on 6 bases. Here the sequenced sample was CD4+ T cells from blood, taken before the fourth cycle of nivolumab. The DNA is as follows: TGTGCCAGTAGTTTCACGGACAGTCAGCAGTACTTC. This sequence encodes CASSFTDSQQYF.